This TCR beta chain was recovered during a study of cytomegalovirus exposure and HLA in healthy donors. Study observations and caveats: Accurate prediction of HLA-A and HLA-B alleles (for most subjects) was reportedly achieved from TCR beta sequences. Earlier analysis looked at TCR beta V segments, and most were productive about 90% or about 30% of the time. There were some public TCRs occurring in many donors, but most TCR sequences were rare.

13 Jbeta primers and 60 Vbeta primers were used for the PCR. Clones were read by immunoSEQ multiplex PCR, and TCRdb kept only the in-frame ones, dropping some. Of about 130,000 clones in the sample, approximately 80% were seen once. All the people who gave samples were healthy bone marrow donors. Losses at the gene ends were 6 bases for V and 8 bases for J; bases not matched to a gene: 15. This CDR3 is built from 16 residues. CDR1 is SNHLY, CDR2 FYNNEI, per germline. Note on this clone: Its antigen is unidentified.

The clonotype comes from a woman in her forties in good health and CMV-seropositive. The rearrangement joins TRBV2 to TRBJ1-5; 8 positions match TRBD1. The specimen sequenced was PBMCs. This CDR3 is CASSWSGQVGREPQHF. The CDR3 DNA reads as TGTGCCAGCAGCTGGTCGGGACAGGTGGGTAGAGAGCCCCAGCATTTT.